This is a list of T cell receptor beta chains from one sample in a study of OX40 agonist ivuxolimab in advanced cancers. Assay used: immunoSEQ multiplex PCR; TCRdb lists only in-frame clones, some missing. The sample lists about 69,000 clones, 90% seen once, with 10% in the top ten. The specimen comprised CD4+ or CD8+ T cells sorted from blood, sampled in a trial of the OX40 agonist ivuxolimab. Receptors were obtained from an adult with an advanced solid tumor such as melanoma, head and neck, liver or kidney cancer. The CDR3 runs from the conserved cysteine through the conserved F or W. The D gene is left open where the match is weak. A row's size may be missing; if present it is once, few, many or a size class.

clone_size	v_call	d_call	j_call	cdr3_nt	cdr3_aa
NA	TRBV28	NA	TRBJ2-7	TGTGCCAGTCTAGGGAGGTACGAGCAGTACTTC	CASLGRYEQYF
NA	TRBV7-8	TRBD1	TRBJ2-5	TGTGCCAGCAGCGGACAGGGCGAGACCCAGTACTTC	CASSGQGETQYF
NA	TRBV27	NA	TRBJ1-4	TGTGCCAGCAGCCGCGACAGAAATAATGAAAAACTGTTTTTT	CASSRDRNNEKLFF
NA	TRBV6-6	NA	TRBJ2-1	TGTGCCAGCAGTTACTCGATTGCAGGAGACAATGAGCAGTTCTTC	CASSYSIAGDNEQFF
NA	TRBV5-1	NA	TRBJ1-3	TGCGCCAGCAGCTTGGGGGGCTCTGGAAACACCATATATTTT	CASSLGGSGNTIYF
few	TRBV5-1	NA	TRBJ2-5	TGCGCCAGCAGCCCCACCCAAGAGACCCAGTACTTC	CASSPTQETQYF
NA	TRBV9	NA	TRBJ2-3	TGTGCCAGCAGCGTAAGGCCCTTCACAGATACGCAGTATTTT	CASSVRPFTDTQYF
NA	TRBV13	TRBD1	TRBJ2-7	TGTGCCAGCAGCTTAGGCCGGACAGGGCTCAACGAGCAGTACTTC	CASSLGRTGLNEQYF
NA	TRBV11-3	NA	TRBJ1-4	TGTGCCAGCAGCTTCATCAAAGGGTACACTAATGAAAAACTGTTTTTT	CASSFIKGYTNEKLFF
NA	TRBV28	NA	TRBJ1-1	TGTGCCAGCAGTTTATCCTCGACAGGGAACACTGAAGCTTTCTTT	CASSLSSTGNTEAFF
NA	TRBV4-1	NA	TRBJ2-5	TGCGCCAGCAGCCCTCAGGGTCCAGAGACCCAGTACTTC	CASSPQGPETQYF
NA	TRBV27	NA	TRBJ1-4	TGTGCCAGCAGTTTATCTTTAGGGGGAAGAGAAAAACTGTTTTTT	CASSLSLGGREKLFF
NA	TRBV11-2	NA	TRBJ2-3	TGTGCCAGCAGGCGAACAGAAGGCACAGATACGCAGTATTTT	CASRRTEGTDTQYF
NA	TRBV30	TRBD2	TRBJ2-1	TGTGCCTGGAACCGCGGGGGAGGGCTTGAGCAGTTCTTC	CAWNRGGGLEQFF
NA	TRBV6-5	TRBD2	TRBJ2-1	TGTGCCAGCAGTTACCTGGGACTAGCCGCGATCAATGAGCAGTTCTTC	CASSYLGLAAINEQFF
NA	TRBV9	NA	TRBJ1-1	TGTGCCAGCAGCGGGCTGAGGCAGGGTGGATGCTGGGCTTTCTTT	CASSGLRQGGCWAFF
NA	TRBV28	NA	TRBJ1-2	TGTGCCAGCAGTTTTAAAAATAACTATGGCTACACCTTC	CASSFKNNYGYTF
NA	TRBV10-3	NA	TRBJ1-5	TGTGCCATCAGAAATCAGCCCCAGCATTTT	CAIRNQPQHF
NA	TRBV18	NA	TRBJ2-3	TGTGCCAGCTCACCGGGACTGGTCGCAGATACGCAGTATTTT	CASSPGLVADTQYF
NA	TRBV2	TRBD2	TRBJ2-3	TGTGCCAGCAGTCCGGCGGCTAGCGGACCGCAGTATTTT	CASSPAASGPQYF
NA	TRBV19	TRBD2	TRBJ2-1	TGTGCCAGTAGAGAGCGGGAGTCATCCTACAATGAGCAGTTCTTC	CASRERESSYNEQFF
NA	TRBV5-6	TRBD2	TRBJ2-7	TGTGCCAGCAGCCCCGGACTAGCGGGAACCGAGCAGTACTTC	CASSPGLAGTEQYF
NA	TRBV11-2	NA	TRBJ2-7	TGTGCCAGCAGCTTAGCTCCAGGATTCTCCTACGAGCAGTACTTC	CASSLAPGFSYEQYF
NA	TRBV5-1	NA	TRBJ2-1	TGCGCCAGCAGCTTGGTTTCTAGCAGGGGGGATGAGCAGTTCTTC	CASSLVSSRGDEQFF
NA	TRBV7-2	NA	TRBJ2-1	TGTGCCAGCAGCTTAGTGGAAGGTGAGCAGTTCTTC	CASSLVEGEQFF
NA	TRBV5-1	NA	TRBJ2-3	TGCGCCAGCAGCAGGACCGGGACAGATACGCAGTATTTT	CASSRTGTDTQYF
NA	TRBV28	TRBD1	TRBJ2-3	TGTGCCAGCAGTTCTCCAGGGGGCGCGCGTGTGGGAGATACGCAGTATTTT	CASSSPGGARVGDTQYF
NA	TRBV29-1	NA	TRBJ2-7	TGCAGCGTTCGGACAACCAGCCCCTACGAGCAGTACTTC	CSVRTTSPYEQYF
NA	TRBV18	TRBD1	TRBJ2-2	TGTGCCAGCTCCCTGGGACAGGGGAACACCGGGGAGCTGTTTTTT	CASSLGQGNTGELFF
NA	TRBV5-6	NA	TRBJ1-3	TGTGCCAGCAGCTTGGTAGCTAGCATCTCTGGAAACACCATATATTTT	CASSLVASISGNTIYF
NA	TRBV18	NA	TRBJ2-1	TGTGCCAGCTCACCGGGGACCGCGCCTCACAATGAGCAGTTCTTC	CASSPGTAPHNEQFF
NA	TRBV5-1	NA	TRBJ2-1	TGCGCCAGCAGCTTTATGCGGGTCAACTCCTACAATGAGCAGTTCTTC	CASSFMRVNSYNEQFF
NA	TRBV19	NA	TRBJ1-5	TGTGCCAGTAACCCCGCGGGAGGGGTAGGTCAGCCCCAGCATTTT	CASNPAGGVGQPQHF
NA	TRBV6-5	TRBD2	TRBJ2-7	TGTGCCAGCACCCCTAGCGGGAGCCCCTACGAGCAGTACTTC	CASTPSGSPYEQYF
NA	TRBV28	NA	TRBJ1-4	TGTGCCACCTCGGGGGGCATTAATGAAAAACTGTTTTTT	CATSGGINEKLFF
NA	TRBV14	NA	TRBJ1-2	TGTGCCAGCAGCCAAGTGAGAGGGCAGGGCTACACCTTC	CASSQVRGQGYTF
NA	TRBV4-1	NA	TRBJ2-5	TGCGCCAGCAGCCAACGGGCGACAGGGCGCGGAGGGGAGACCCAGTACTTC	CASSQRATGRGGETQYF
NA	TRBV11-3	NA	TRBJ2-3	TGTGCCAGCAGCTTGGGTCAGCGTGGCACAGATACGCAGTATTTT	CASSLGQRGTDTQYF
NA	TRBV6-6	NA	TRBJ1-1	TGTGCCAGCAGTTACTCGAAATGGAGGACAAAAGCCTTT	CASSYSKWRTKAF
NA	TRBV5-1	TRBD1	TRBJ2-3	TGCGCCAGCAGCTTGGGAAACAGGGGAAGACGGAGTACAGATACGCAGTATTTT	CASSLGNRGRRSTDTQYF
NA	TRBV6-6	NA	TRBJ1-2	TGTGCCAGCAGGGGGGATGGTGGTTCTAACTATGGCTACACCTTC	CASRGDGGSNYGYTF
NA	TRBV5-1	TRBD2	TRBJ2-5	TGCGCCAGCAGCTTGGTAACTAGCGGGATTAGAGGAGGGACCCAGTACTTC	CASSLVTSGIRGGTQYF
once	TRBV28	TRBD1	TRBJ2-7	TGTGCCAGCAGTTTCCCTCCCGACAGGGGAGGATACGAGCAGTACTTC	CASSFPPDRGGYEQYF
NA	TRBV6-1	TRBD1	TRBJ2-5	TGTGCCAGCAGACTGACAGGGGCGAAAGAGACCCAGTACTTC	CASRLTGAKETQYF
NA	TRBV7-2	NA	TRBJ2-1	TGTGCCAGCAGCTTAGGATCAGGGTTCAATGAGCAGTTCTTC	CASSLGSGFNEQFF
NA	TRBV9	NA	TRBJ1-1	TGTGCCAGCAGCGCCGGACTTAACACTGAAGCTTTCTTT	CASSAGLNTEAFF
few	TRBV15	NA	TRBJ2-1	TGTGCCACCAGCAGAGGGGGCGGGGATGAGCAGTTCTTC	CATSRGGGDEQFF
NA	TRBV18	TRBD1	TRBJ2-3	TGTGCCAGCTCACCACGGGACAGGGTGGCAGATACGCAGTATTTT	CASSPRDRVADTQYF
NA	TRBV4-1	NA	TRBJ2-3	TGCGCCAGCAGCCAAGACGGCAGTCGGCCCACAGATACGCAGTATTTT	CASSQDGSRPTDTQYF
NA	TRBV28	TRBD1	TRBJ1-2	TGTGCCAGCAGTCCGGACAGGGACTATGGCTACACCTTC	CASSPDRDYGYTF
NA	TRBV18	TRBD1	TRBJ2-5	TGTGCCAGCTCATCTGACAGGGGGGAGACCCAGTACTTC	CASSSDRGETQYF
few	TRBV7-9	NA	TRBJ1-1	TGTGCCAGCAGCTTACTGGGACGGAACACTGAAGCTTTCTTT	CASSLLGRNTEAFF
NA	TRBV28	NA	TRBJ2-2	TGTGCCAGCAGAACCGGGCCATACACCGGGGAGCTGTTTTTT	CASRTGPYTGELFF
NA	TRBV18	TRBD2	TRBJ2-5	TGTGCCAGCTCACCACGGCTAGCGGACAAAGAGACCCAGTACTTC	CASSPRLADKETQYF
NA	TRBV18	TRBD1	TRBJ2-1	TGTGCCAGCTCCTTTGAGACAGGGAACTGGGGGCAGTTCTTC	CASSFETGNWGQFF
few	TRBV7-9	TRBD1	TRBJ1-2	TGTGCCAGCAGCTTCCGGGACAGGGGGCTGGGTGACTATGGCTACACCTTC	CASSFRDRGLGDYGYTF
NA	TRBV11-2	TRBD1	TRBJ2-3	TGTGCCAGCAGCTGGGGACAGGGGGAGGCAGATACGCAGTATTTT	CASSWGQGEADTQYF
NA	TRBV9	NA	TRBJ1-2	TGTGCCAGCAGCCAACGGGACACAAACTATGGCTACACCTTC	CASSQRDTNYGYTF